The rows below give T cell receptor beta chains drawn from one sample of a study of shared clonotypes between healthy human individuals. Sequenced by immunoSEQ multiplex PCR; TCRdb stores in-frame clones only, minus some. The sample contains some 2.1 million clones, around 93% of which appear only once. Sequencing was done on a sample of naive CD8+ T cells from PBMCs. These receptors all stem from a man younger than 35 in good health. Some clones in this sample may be carry-over from other donors' samples. The CDR3 runs from the conserved cysteine through the conserved F or W. Not all rows give a size; the values are once, few, many and, for expanded clones, a class.

size: few; V: TRBV28; J: TRBJ1-3; CDR3: CASRQDVSSGNTIYF
size: .; V: TRBV9; J: TRBJ2-7; CDR3: CASSVGDSNYEQYF
size: .; V: TRBV28; J: TRBJ2-5; CDR3: CASTRSRPQETQYF
size: .; V: TRBV18; J: TRBJ2-1; CDR3: CASSPPPGLVGLNEQFF
size: .; V: TRBV19; J: TRBJ1-3; CDR3: CASSIGTAGNTIYF
size: .; V: TRBV10-3; J: TRBJ2-1; CDR3: CAISGRGNEQFF
size: .; V: TRBV7-9; J: TRBJ2-1; CDR3: CASSFGGRASEQFF
size: .; V: TRBV4-1; J: TRBJ1-4; CDR3: CASSQVRDREGEKLFF
size: few; V: TRBV27; J: TRBJ1-1; CDR3: CASSGQDNTEAFF
size: .; V: TRBV30; J: TRBJ2-7; CDR3: CASLPVNTYEQYF
size: few; V: TRBV6-1; J: TRBJ1-2; CDR3: CASRRDSVYGYTF
size: .; V: TRBV28; J: TRBJ2-5; CDR3: CASSSGQGIQETQYF
size: .; V: TRBV6-6; J: TRBJ2-7; CDR3: CASSYMATSSYEQYF
size: .; V: TRBV28; J: TRBJ2-7; CDR3: CASSYRRGEQYF
size: .; V: TRBV5-6; J: TRBJ2-1; CDR3: CASSLGGTRTYNEQFF
size: once; V: TRBV5-4; J: TRBJ2-5; CDR3: CASSSRGRSQETQYF
size: .; V: TRBV27; J: TRBJ2-1; CDR3: CASSPGYSGSYNEQFF
size: .; V: TRBV13; J: TRBJ2-7; CDR3: CASSGRAYEQYF
size: .; V: TRBV19; J: TRBJ1-1; CDR3: CATTPGTANTEAFF
size: .; V: TRBV28; J: TRBJ2-2; CDR3: CASRQTGTANTGELFF
size: .; V: TRBV5-1; J: TRBJ2-1; CDR3: CATQSGQGNNEQFF
size: .; V: TRBV5-6; J: TRBJ2-2; CDR3: CASSDSALQGRTGELFF
size: .; V: TRBV11-2; J: TRBJ2-7; CDR3: CASSTFGYEQYF
size: .; V: TRBV10-3; J: TRBJ2-7; CDR3: CAISVIDYTYEQYF
size: .; V: TRBV29-1; J: TRBJ2-1; CDR3: CSAHGLAGPNEQFF
size: .; V: TRBV28; J: TRBJ2-3; CDR3: CASSRTVSTDTQYF
size: .; V: TRBV6-5; J: TRBJ2-7; CDR3: CASSYSGNRGYEQYF
size: .; V: TRBV20-1; J: TRBJ2-1; CDR3: CSARFSEQFF
size: .; V: TRBV5-1; J: TRBJ2-7; CDR3: CASSPTGATAYEQYF
size: .; V: TRBV25-1; J: TRBJ2-7; CDR3: CASSATGTEQYF
size: .; V: TRBV27; J: TRBJ2-7; CDR3: CASRPDSYEQYF
size: .; V: TRBV7-9; J: TRBJ1-2; CDR3: CASEAGDYGYTF
size: .; V: TRBV7-9; J: TRBJ2-3; CDR3: CASSSSSGITDTQYF
size: .; V: TRBV5-8; J: TRBJ2-1; CDR3: CAAWEREQFF
size: .; V: TRBV2; J: TRBJ2-7; CDR3: CASRWTPGPYEQYF
size: .; V: TRBV7-9; J: TRBJ2-5; CDR3: CASSRRFDKDRAETQYF
size: .; V: TRBV30; J: TRBJ1-2; CDR3: CAWSVRGGSADNYGYTF
size: few; V: TRBV5-6; J: TRBJ2-7; CDR3: CASSLAPGRPLEQYF
size: .; V: TRBV9; J: TRBJ2-7; CDR3: CASSARGTGSGEQYF
size: .; V: TRBV11-2; J: TRBJ2-7; CDR3: CASSLGTGERFNEQYF
size: .; V: TRBV6-6; J: TRBJ2-2; CDR3: CASSWEGLNTGELFF